A single sample gave rise to the 6 T cell receptor beta chains below, sequenced in a study of blood T cell repertoires in COVID-19. Measured with immunoSEQ multiplex PCR; TCRdb has only the in-frame clones, and not every one. The table includes around 320,000 clones, 85% detected once. Sequencing input: peripheral blood. Receptors originate from a human donor in a cohort sampled during active COVID-19.

This chain joins TRBV2 and TRBJ1-1, with 12 bases fitting TRBD1. The CDR3 runs to 17 residues. Germline assignment: CDR1 SNHLY and CDR2 FYNNEI. V shed 6 bases and J 5 bases; nucleotides not matched to a gene: 13. Here the CDR3 DNA reads TGTGCCAGCAGCGATCACGGGACAGGGGGCGTAGGGACTGAAGCTTTCTTT. Its translation is CASSDHGTGGVGTEAFF.

This clone showed up just a few times. The V call is TRBV12-3 or TRBV12-4, the J call TRBJ1-4, with no clear D. The length of the CDR3 is 11 residues. The ends were cut back, 3 bases at V and 7 bases at J, with 3 bases in the middle. The CDR3 nucleotides read TGTGCCAGCAGTTTCAGTGAAAAACTGTTTTTT. This translates into CASSFSEKLFF.

The chain recombines TRBV5-4 with TRBJ2-7; 9 bases align to TRBD1. The V segment lost 6 bases and the J segment 4 bases; nucleotides outside the gene matches: 8. Germline loops: CDR1 SGHNT, CDR2 YYREEE (reference sequence). This CDR3 is built from 14 residues. This CDR3 is CASTLDRGRYEQYF. CDR3 sequence (DNA): TGTGCCAGCACTTTGGACAGGGGAAGGTACGAGCAGTACTTC.

The rearrangement joins TRBV12-3 or TRBV12-4 to TRBJ1-1, with D hard to call. This CDR3 comprises 13 residues. V was pared by 3 bases and J by 0 bases, with 5 bases between. CDR3 sequence (DNA): TGTGCCAGCAGTTTCCGGGTGAACACTGAAGCTTTCTTT. It yields the protein CASSFRVNTEAFF.

This clone showed up just once. V is TRBV19 and J is TRBJ2-6; no clear D. CDR3 length: 18 amino acids. The V end was cut by 5 bases, the J end by 1 base, with 18 bases between. CDR1 and CDR2 from the germline V gene are LNHDA and SQIVND (reference sequence). CDR3 bases: TGTGCCAGTAGTTTATCTGGTGAGGTCCGTTCTGGGGCCAACGTCCTGACTTTC. Translated: CASSLSGEVRSGANVLTF.

CDR3: CASSSLPLAGGELFF. CDR3 bases: TGTGCCAGCAGTTCCCTCCCTCTAGCGGGGGGGGAGCTGTTTTTT. The chain links TRBV6-5 to TRBJ2-2; 9 bases agree with TRBD2. Looked up from germline, CDR1 is MNHEY and CDR2 is SVGAGI. The CDR3 has 15 residues. Germline trimming cut 4 bases from V and 8 bases from J; bases unmatched to any gene: 8.